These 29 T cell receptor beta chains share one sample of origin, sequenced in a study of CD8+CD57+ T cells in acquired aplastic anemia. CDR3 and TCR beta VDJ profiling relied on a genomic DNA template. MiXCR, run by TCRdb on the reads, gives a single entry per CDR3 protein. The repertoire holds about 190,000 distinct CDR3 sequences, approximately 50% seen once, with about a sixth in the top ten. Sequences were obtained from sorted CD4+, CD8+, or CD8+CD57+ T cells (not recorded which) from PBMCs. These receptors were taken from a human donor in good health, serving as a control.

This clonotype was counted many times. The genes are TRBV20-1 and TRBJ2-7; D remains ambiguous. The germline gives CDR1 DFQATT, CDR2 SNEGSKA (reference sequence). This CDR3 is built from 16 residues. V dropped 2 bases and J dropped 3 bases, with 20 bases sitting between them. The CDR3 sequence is CSARPVETLIGYEQYF. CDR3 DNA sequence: TGCAGTGCTAGACCGGTCGAGACTTTAATCGGCTACGAGCAGTACTTC.

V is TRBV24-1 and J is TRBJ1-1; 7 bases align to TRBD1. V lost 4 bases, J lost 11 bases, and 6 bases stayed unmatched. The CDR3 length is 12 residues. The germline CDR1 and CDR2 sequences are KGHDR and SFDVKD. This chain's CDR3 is CATSEPDREAFF. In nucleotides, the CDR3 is TGTGCCACCAGTGAGCCCGACAGGGAGGCTTTCTTT.

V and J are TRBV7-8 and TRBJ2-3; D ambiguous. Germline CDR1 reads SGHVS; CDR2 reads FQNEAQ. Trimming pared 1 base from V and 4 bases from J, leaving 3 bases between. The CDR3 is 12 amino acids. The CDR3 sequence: CASSLGPDTQYF. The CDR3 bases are TGTGCCAGCAGCTTAGGTCCAGATACGCAGTATTTT.

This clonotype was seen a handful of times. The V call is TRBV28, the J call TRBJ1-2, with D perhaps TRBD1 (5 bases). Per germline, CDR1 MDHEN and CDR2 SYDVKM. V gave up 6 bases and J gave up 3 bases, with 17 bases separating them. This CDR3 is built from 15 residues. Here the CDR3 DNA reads TGTGCCAGCAGACCTGGGGGGTGGCGAGACTATGGCTACACCTTC. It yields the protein CASRPGGWRDYGYTF.

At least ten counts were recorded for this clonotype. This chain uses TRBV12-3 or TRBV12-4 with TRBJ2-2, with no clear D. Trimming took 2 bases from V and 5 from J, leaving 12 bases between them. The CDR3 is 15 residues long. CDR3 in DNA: TGTGCCAGCAGTTTACACCGAGCCAAAACCGGGGAGCTGTTTTTT. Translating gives CASSLHRAKTGELFF.

The CDR3 DNA reads as TGTGCCAGCAGTGAAACCGGGACTCCCCCCGGTTACGAGCAGTACTTC. This gives the protein CASSETGTPPGYEQYF. The chain uses TRBV25-1 and TRBJ2-7; possible D gene TRBD2, 6 bases. Germline V CDR1 and CDR2: MGHDK, SYGVNS. V was cut by 2 bases and J by 4 bases, with 18 bases left in between. The CDR3 has 16 amino acids.

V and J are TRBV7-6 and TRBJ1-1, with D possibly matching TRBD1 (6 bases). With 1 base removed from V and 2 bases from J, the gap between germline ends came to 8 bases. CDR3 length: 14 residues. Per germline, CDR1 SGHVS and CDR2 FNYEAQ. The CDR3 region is CASSLGTVNTEAFF. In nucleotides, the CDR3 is TGTGCCAGCAGCTTAGGGACAGTTAACACTGAAGCTTTCTTT.

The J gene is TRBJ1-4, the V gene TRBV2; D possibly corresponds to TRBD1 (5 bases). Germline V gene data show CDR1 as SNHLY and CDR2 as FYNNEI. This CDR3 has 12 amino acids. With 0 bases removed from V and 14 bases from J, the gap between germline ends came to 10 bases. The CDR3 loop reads CASSEAGQVLFF. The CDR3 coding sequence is TGTGCCAGCAGTGAAGCGGGGCAGGTCCTGTTTTTT.

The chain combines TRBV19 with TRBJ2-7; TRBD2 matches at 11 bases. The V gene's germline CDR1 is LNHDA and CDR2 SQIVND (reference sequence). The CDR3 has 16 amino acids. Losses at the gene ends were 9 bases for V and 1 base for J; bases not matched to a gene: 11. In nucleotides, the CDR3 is TGTGCCAGCAGTGAGGAACTAGCGGGAGAGTCCTACGAGCAGTACTTC. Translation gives CASSEELAGESYEQYF.

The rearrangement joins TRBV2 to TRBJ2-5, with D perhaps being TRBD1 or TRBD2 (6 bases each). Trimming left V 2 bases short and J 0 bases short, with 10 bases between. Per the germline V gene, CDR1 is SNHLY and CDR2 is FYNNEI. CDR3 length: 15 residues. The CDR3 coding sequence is TGTGCCAGCAGTGAACAAGGGGGGTACCAAGAGACCCAGTACTTC. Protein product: CASSEQGGYQETQYF. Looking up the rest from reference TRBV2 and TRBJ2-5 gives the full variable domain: EPEVTQTPSHQVTQMGQEVILRCVPISNHLYFYWYRQILGQKVEFLVSFYNNEISEKSEIFDDQFSVERPDGSNFTLKIRSTKLEDSAMYFCASSEQGGYQETQYFGPGTRLLVL.

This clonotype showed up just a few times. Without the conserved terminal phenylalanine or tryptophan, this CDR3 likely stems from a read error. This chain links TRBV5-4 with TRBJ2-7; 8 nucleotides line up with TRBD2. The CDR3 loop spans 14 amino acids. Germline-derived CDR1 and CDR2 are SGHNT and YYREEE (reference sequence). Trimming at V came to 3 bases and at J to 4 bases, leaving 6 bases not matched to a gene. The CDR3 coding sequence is TGTGCCAGCAGCTATCCGGGACTAGGGTACGAGCAGTACTCC. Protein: CASSYPGLGYEQYS.

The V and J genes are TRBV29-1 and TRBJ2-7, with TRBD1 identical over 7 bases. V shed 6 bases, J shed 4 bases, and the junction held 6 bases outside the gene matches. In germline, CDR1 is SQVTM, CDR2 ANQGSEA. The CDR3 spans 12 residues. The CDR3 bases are TGCAGCGTGGGGACAGACTTATACGAGCAGTACTTC. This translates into CSVGTDLYEQYF.

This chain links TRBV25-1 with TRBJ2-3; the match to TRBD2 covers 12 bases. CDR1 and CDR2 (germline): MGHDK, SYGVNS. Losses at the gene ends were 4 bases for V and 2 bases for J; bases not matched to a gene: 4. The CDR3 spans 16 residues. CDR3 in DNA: TGTGCCAGCAGTGCGACTAGCGGGGGCCTCACAGATACGCAGTATTTT. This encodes CASSATSGGLTDTQYF. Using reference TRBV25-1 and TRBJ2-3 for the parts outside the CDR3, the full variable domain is EADIYQTPRYLVIGTGKKITLECSQTMGHDKMYWYQQDPGMELHLIHYSYGVNSTEKGDLSSESTVSRIRTEHFPLTLESARPSHTSQYLCASSATSGGLTDTQYFGPGTRLTVL.

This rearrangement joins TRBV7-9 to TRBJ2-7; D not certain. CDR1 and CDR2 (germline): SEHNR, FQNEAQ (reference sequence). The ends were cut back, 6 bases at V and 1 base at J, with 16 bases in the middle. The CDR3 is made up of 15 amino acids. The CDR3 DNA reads TGTGCCAGCAGTGAATATAAGGTTGGATCCTACGAGCAGTACTTC. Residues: CASSEYKVGSYEQYF.

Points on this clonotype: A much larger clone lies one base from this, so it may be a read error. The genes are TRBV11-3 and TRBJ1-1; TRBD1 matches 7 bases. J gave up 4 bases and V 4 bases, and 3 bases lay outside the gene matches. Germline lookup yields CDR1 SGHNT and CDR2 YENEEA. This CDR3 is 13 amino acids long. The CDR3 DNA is TGTGCCAGCAGCTCGAGACAGGGCACTGAAGCTTTCTTT. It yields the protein CASSSRQGTEAFF.

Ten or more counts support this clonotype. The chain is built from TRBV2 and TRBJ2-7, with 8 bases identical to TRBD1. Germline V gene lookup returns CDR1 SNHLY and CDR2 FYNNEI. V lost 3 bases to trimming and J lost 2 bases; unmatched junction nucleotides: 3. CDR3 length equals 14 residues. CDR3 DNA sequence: TGTGCCAGCAGTGACCGGACAGGGACCTACGAGCAGTACTTC. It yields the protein CASSDRTGTYEQYF.

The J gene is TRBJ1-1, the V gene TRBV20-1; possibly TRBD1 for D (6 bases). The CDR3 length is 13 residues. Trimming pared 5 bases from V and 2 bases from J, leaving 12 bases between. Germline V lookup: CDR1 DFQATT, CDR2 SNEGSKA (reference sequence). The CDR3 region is CSAPMGANTEAFF. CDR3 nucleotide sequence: TGCAGTGCTCCCATGGGGGCCAACACTGAAGCTTTCTTT.

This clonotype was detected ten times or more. DNA for the CDR3: TGCAGTGCTAGGGGGGCCAACGTCCTGACTTTC. It codes for CSARGANVLTF. The V and J genes are TRBV20-1 and TRBJ2-6; D gene uncertain. Germline values: CDR1 DFQATT, CDR2 SNEGSKA (reference sequence). V was cut by 3 bases and J by 4 bases, with 1 base left in between. This CDR3 spans 11 amino acids.

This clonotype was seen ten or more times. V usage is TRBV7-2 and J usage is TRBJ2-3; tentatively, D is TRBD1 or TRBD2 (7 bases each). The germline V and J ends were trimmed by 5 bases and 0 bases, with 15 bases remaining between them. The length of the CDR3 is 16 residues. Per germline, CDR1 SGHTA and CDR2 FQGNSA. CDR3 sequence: CASSPRQGGSTDTQYF. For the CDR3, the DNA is TGTGCCAGCAGCCCGCGACAGGGAGGGAGCACAGATACGCAGTATTTT.

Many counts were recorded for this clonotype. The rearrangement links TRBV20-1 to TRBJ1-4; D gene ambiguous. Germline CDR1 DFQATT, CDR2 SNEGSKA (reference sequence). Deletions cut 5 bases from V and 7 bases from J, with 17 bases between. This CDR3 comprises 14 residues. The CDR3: CSASRATSLEKLFF. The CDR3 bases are TGCAGTGCTTCCCGCGCTACATCCCTTGAAAAACTGTTTTTT.

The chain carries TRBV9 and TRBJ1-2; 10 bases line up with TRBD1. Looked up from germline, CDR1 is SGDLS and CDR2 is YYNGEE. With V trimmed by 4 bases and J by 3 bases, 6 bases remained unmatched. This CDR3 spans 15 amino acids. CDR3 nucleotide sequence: TGTGCCAGCAGCTCCGAGGACAGGGGGGACTATGGCTACACCTTC. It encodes CASSSEDRGDYGYTF.

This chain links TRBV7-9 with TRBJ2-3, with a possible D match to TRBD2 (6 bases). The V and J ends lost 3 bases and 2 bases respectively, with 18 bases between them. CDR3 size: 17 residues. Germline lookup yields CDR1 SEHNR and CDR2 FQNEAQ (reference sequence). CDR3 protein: CASSFIRDWESTDTQYF. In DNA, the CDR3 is TGTGCCAGCAGCTTTATCCGGGACTGGGAATCCACAGATACGCAGTATTTT.

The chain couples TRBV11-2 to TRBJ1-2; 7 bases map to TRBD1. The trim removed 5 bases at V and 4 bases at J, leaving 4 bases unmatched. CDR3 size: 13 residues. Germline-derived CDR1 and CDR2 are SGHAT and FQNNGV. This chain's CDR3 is CASSPSGGYGYTF. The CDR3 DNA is TGTGCCAGCAGCCCCTCAGGGGGCTATGGCTACACCTTC. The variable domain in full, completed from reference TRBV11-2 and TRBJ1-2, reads EAGVAQSPRYKIIEKRQSVAFWCNPISGHATLYWYQQILGQGPKLLIQFQNNGVVDDSQLPKDRFSAERLKGVDSTLKIQPAKLEDSAVYLCASSPSGGYGYTFGSGTRLTVV.

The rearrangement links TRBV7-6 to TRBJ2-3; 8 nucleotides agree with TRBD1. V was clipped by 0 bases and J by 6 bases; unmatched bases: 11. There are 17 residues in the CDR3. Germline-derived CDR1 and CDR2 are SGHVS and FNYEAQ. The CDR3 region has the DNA TGTGCCAGCAGCTTAGCCCCTTGGACAGGGTTTGGGGATACGCAGTATTTT. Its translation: CASSLAPWTGFGDTQYF.

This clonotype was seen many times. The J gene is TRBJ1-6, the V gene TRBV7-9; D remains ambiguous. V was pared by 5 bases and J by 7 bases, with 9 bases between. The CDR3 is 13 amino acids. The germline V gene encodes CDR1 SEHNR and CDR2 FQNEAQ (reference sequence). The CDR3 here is CASSPRTNSPLHF. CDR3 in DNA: TGTGCCAGCAGCCCTCGCACAAATTCACCCCTCCACTTT.

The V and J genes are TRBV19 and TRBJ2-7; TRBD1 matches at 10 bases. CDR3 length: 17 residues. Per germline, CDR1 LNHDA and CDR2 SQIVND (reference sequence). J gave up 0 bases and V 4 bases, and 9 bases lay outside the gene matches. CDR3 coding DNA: TGTGCCAGTAGTAAAGGGAGGGGGACAGGGGTCTCCTACGAGCAGTACTTC. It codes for CASSKGRGTGVSYEQYF.

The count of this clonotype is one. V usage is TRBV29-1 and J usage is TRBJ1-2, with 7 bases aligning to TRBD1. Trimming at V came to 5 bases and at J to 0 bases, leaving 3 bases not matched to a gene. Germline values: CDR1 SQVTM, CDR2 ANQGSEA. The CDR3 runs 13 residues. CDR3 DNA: TGCAGCGTTACAGGGGCAACTAACTATGGCTACACCTTC. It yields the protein CSVTGATNYGYTF.

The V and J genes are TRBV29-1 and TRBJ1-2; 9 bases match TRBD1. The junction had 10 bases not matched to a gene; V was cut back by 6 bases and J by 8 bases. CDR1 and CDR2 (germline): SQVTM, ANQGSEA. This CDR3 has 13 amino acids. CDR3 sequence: CSVTRDRVVGYTF. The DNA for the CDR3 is TGCAGCGTGACCCGGGACAGGGTTGTAGGCTACACCTTC.

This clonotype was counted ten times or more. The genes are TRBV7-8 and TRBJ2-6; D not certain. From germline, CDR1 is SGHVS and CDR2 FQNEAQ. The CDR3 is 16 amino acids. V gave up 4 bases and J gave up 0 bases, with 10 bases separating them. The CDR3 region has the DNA TGTGCCAGCAGCTCAAGGCGGTTCTCTGGGGCCAACGTCCTGACTTTC. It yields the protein CASSSRRFSGANVLTF.